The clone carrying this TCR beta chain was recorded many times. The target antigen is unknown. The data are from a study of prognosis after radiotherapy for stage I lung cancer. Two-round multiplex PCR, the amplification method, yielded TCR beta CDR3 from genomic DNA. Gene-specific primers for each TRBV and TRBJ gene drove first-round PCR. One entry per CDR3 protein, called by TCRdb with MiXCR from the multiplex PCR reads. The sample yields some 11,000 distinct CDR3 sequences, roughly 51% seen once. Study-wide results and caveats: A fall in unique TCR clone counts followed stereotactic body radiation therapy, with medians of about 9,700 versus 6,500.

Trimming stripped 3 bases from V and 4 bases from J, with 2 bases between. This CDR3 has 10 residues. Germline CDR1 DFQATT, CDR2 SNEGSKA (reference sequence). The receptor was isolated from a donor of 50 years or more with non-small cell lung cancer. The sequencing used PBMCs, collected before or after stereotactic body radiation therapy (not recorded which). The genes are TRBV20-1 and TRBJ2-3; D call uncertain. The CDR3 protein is CSASPDTQYF. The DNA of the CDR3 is TGCAGTGCTAGTCCAGATACGCAGTATTTT.